This T cell receptor beta chain was identified in a study of CD8 T cells in ankylosing spondylitis. General study results and limits: Disease-linked clones were found to be CD8+ and relatively rare in peripheral blood. Researchers reportedly found disease-linked clones significantly enriched in matched ankylosing spondylitis synovial fluid. Existing reports had already noted some motif variants in reactive arthritis synovial fluid and blood. Within ankylosing spondylitis blood, a TCR beta motif made up of eight or nine highly homologous variants appeared to be characteristic.

Concerning this clonotype itself: Its antigen remains unidentified.

Quantitative 5'-RACE with molecular barcodes produced the TCR beta libraries. TCRdb re-called the 5' RACE reads through MiXCR, storing one row per CDR3 protein. The sample consists of 700,000 to 1,000,000 distinct CDR3 sequences, 12% of them appearing once. Sequencing input: blood, either unsorted or a sorted T cell fraction (not recorded which). This receptor was identified in a male donor with ankylosing spondylitis.

The CDR3 DNA is TGCGCCAGCAGCCAAGATGGGTCGCTTCCGTCGTCACCCCTCCACTTT. Protein: CASSQDGSLPSSPLHF. The gene calls are TRBV4-1 and TRBJ1-6; the D is unclear. V was clipped by 0 bases and J by 10 bases, with 16 bases between them. Germline-derived CDR1 and CDR2 are MGHRA and YSYEKL. CDR3 length equals 16 residues.